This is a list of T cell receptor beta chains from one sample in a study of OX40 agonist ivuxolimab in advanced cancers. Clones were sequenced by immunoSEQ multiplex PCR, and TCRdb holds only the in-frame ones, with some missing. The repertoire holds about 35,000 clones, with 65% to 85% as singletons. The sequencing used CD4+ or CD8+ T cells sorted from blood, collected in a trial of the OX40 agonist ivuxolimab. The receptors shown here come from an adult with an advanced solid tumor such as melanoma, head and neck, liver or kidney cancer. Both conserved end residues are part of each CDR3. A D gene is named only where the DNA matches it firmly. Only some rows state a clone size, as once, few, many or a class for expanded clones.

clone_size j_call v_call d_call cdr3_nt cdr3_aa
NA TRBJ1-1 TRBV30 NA TGTGCCTGGAGGGTGGGCGGGTACACTGAAGCTTTCTTT CAWRVGGYTEAFF
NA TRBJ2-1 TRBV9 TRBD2 TGTGCCAGCAGCGTAGCCCCGGATGGACTAGCGGGGGACAATGAGCAGTTCTTC CASSVAPDGLAGDNEQFF
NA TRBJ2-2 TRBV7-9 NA TGTGCCAGCAGCGGCCGGGACCCCGGTCGGGAGCTGTTTTTT CASSGRDPGRELFF
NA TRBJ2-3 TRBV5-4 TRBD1 TGTGCCAGCAGCCGCCCAACAGGGGCGGCAGATACGCAGTATTTT CASSRPTGAADTQYF
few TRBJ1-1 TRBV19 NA TGTGCCAGTAGTATAGACAATAGGAACACTGAAGCTTTCTTT CASSIDNRNTEAFF
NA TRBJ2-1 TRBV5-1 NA TGCGCCAGCAGCTTGGGACAGGGAGGGCGTTACTCCTACAATGAGCAGTTCTTC CASSLGQGGRYSYNEQFF
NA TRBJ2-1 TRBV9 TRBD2 TGTGCCAGCAGCGCCTTGGGAGGGTACAATGAGCAGTTCTTC CASSALGGYNEQFF
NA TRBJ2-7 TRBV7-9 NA TGTGCCAGCAGCTTGGGACTCCTCTCCTACGAGCAGTACTTC CASSLGLLSYEQYF
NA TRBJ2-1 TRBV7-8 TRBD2 TGTGCCAGCAGCTTAGCGGGGACTAGCCCGGGTGGGCAGTTCTTC CASSLAGTSPGGQFF
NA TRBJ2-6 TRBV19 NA TGTGCCAGTAGTATAGGGACACATTTCTCTGGGGCCAACGTCCTGACTTTC CASSIGTHFSGANVLTF
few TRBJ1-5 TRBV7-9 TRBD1 TGTGCCAGCAGCGTGACAGGGGGACAGCCCCAGCATTTT CASSVTGGQPQHF
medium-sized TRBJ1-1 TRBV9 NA TGTGCCAGCAGCGTAGGACAGATGAACACTGAAGCTTTCTTT CASSVGQMNTEAFF
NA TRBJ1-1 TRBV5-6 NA TGTGCCAGCAGCTTTTGGTACAGGGTGAACACTGAAGCTTTCTTT CASSFWYRVNTEAFF
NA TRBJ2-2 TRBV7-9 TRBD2 TGTGCCAGCAGCTTGGGCTCCGGGGGGGGCACCGGGGAGCTGTTTTTT CASSLGSGGGTGELFF
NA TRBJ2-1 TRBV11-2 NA TGTGCCAGCAGCTTAGTGGTTGGCCTCTACAATGAGCAGTTCTTC CASSLVVGLYNEQFF
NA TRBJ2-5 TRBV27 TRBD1 TGTGCCAGCAGCCGTACACAGGGGGCGATAGAGACCCAGTACTTC CASSRTQGAIETQYF
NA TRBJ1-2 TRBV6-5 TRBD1 TGTGCCAGCAGTTGGACAGGCTATGGCTACACCTTC CASSWTGYGYTF
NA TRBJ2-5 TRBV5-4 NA TGTGCCAGCAGCATGAGGGGGACCCAGTACTTC CASSMRGTQYF
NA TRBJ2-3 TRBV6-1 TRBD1 TGTGCCAGCATCCGCAGGGGTGGACAGGGAGATACGCAGTATTTT CASIRRGGQGDTQYF
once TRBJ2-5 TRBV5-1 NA TGCGCCAGCAGCTTAACCGGGACTTACCAAGAGACCCAGTACTTC CASSLTGTYQETQYF
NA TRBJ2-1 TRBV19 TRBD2 TGTGCCAGTAGTAACGTTCGGTACCGGGATTCTAGCGGCAATGAGCAGTTCTTC CASSNVRYRDSSGNEQFF
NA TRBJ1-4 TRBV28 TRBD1 TGTGCCAGCAGTTTTACATTGTGGGGACAGGGAAGCGAAAAAAAACTGTTTTTT CASSFTLWGQGSEKKLFF
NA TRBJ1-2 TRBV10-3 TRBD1 TGTGCCATCGGTCAGGACAGGGCATATGGCTACACCTTC CAIGQDRAYGYTF
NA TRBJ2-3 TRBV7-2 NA TGTGCCAGCAGCCTCCCGGACAGCACAGATACGCAGTATTTT CASSLPDSTDTQYF
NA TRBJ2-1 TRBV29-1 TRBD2 TGCAGCGTGGGAGTAGCGGGAGGAGGGAATGAGCAGTTCTTC CSVGVAGGGNEQFF
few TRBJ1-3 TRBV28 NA TGTGCCAGCAGTTCCACGGAGCTGAGAAACACCATATATTTT CASSSTELRNTIYF
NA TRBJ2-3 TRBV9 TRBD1 TGTGCCAGCAGCGTAGGGACAGGGCTTACCGATACGCAGTATTTT CASSVGTGLTDTQYF
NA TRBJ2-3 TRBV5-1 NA TGCGCCAGCAGCCCCCTTCGGGCCCCCACAGATACGCAGTATTTT CASSPLRAPTDTQYF
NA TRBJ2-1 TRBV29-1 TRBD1 TGCAGCGTTGGTCGACAGGGGCCTTACAATGAGCAGTTCTTC CSVGRQGPYNEQFF
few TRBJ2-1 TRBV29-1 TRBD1 TGCAGCGTCCAGGGACAGGTCTCCTACAATGAGCAGTTCTTC CSVQGQVSYNEQFF
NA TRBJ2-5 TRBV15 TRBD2 TGTGCCACCAGCAGAGGACTAGCGGGGGGATTCACCCAGTACTTC CATSRGLAGGFTQYF
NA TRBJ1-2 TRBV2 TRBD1 TGTGCCAGCAGTGAATCCGGGACAGGGGTTGGCTACACCTTC CASSESGTGVGYTF
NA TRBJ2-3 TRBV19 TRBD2 TGTGCCAGTAGTATAAGGGCGGGAGCAACAGATACGCAGTATTTT CASSIRAGATDTQYF
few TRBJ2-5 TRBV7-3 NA TGTGCCAGCAGCTTAACGGGACGGTTAGGGGAGACCCAGTACTTC CASSLTGRLGETQYF
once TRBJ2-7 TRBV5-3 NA TGTGCCAGCTCACCTAACCCCACAGTTTACGAGCAGTACTTC CASSPNPTVYEQYF
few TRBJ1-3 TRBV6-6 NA TGTGCCAGCAGCCGGGACCCTACGGGGTCTGGAAACACCATATATTTT CASSRDPTGSGNTIYF
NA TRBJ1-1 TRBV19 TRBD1 TGTGCCAGTACCAAGGGACAGGGGAACACTGAAGCTTTCTTT CASTKGQGNTEAFF
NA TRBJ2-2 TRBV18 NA TGTGCCAGCTCACCGGACGGGCTGAACATCGCCGGGGAGCTGTTTTTT CASSPDGLNIAGELFF
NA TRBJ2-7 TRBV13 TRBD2 TGTGCCAGCAGCTTAGGGCTAGCGGGAGGGGCCTACGAGCAGTACTTC CASSLGLAGGAYEQYF
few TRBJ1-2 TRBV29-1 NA TGCAGCGTTGCCAGCTTGCGGTATGGCTACACCTTC CSVASLRYGYTF
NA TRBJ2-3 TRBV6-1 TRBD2 TGTGCCAGCAGTGAACCCGGGGGGGGCACAGATACGCAGTATTTT CASSEPGGGTDTQYF
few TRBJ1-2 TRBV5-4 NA TGTGCCAGCAGCTCGACAGGCGGCTATGGCTACACCTTC CASSSTGGYGYTF
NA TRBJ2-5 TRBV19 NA TGTGCCAGTAGTAGAGGTCGACAGCAAGAGACCCAGTACTTC CASSRGRQQETQYF
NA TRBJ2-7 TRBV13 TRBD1 TGTGCCAGCAGCTTTACAGGGGGCCTCACCTCCTACGAGCAGTACTTC CASSFTGGLTSYEQYF
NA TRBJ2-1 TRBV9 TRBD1 TGTGCCAGCAGCTCTACAGGGGTCAATGAGCAGTTCTTC CASSSTGVNEQFF
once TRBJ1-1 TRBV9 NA TGTGCCAGCAGCGTAGGCCGGGGGGGCACTGAAGCTTTCTTT CASSVGRGGTEAFF
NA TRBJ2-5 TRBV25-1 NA TGTGCCAGCAGTAAGACCCAGTACTTC CASSKTQYF
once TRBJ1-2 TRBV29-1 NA TGCAGCTTGGGGGGGCAGCATGGCTACACCTTC CSLGGQHGYTF
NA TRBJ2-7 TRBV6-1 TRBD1 TGTGCCAGCAGTGAAAAGGACAGGGGGCTATACGAGCAGTACTTC CASSEKDRGLYEQYF
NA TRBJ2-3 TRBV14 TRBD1 TGTGCCAGCAGCCAAGAAAGGACAGGGGATACAGATACGCAGTATTTT CASSQERTGDTDTQYF
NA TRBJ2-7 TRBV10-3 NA TGTGCCATCAGTCAGGAGTCCTTGTCCTACGAGCAGTACTTC CAISQESLSYEQYF
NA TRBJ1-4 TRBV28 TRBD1 TGTGCCAGCAGCTCCGACAGGGGTTCAACTAATGAAAAACTGTTTTTT CASSSDRGSTNEKLFF
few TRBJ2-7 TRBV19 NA TGTGCCAGTGGCAGGACGCGCTACGAGCAGTACTTC CASGRTRYEQYF